What follows describes a single T cell receptor (beta chain). Its specificity is unknown. Isolated RNA was reverse transcribed into cDNA used as the sequencing template. The repertoire was sequenced with immunoSEQ multiplex PCR; TCRdb's copy has only in-frame clones and lacks some. The sample yields 170,000 or so clones, about three fifths seen once. Treatment in this sample: oral pan-JAK inhibitor, 5-10 mg twice daily. The data derive from a study of CD8+ T cells in alopecia areata. Overall study: Percentage of affected scalp area was the basis on which treated patients' severity was scored. Whole-study results and caveats: For baseline CD8+ expansion, any link to response stays uncertain with one nonresponder. Throughout tofacitinib, many expanded lesional clones continued to persist in scalp and blood. Significant decreases in scalp clonality and expanded CD8+ clones followed tofacitinib treatment.

V was shortened by 5 bases and J by 4 bases, with 11 bases between the two germline ends. CDR3 size: 13 residues. CDR1 is SGHTA and CDR2 is FQGNSA in the germline V gene. Sequenced material: CD4+ T cells sorted from blood, taken at week 4, from a patient treated with tofacitinib. The rearrangement links TRBV7-2 to TRBJ1-2, with D possibly matching TRBD1 (6 bases). This clonotype was sampled from a human donor with alopecia areata. The CDR3 DNA reads as TGTGCCAGCAGCGGACAGCCCTCCTATGGCTACACCTTC. This sequence encodes CASSGQPSYGYTF.